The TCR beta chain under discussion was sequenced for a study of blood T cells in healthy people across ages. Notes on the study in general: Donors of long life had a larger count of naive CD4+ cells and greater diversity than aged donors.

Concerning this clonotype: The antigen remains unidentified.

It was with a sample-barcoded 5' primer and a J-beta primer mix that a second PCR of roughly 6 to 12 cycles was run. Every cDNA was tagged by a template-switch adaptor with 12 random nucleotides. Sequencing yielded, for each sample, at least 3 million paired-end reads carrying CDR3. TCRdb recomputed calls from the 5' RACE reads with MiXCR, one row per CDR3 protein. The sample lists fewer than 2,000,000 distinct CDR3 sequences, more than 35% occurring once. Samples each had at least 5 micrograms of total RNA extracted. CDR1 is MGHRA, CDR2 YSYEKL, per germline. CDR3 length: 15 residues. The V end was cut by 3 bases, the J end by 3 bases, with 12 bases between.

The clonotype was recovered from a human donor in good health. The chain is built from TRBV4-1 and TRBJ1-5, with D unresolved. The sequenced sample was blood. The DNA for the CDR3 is TGCGCCAGCAGCCAGTACGAGGAGAACAATCAGCCCCAGCATTTT. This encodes CASSQYEENNQPQHF.